The present entry profiles one T cell receptor beta chain with its context. Its antigen specificity is not known. Nothing much larger sits one base from this clone, and base qualities are not available. V lost 0 bases and J lost 7 bases; the stretch between them is 13 bases long. The CDR3 runs 15 residues from the cysteine to the phenylalanine. Only the CDR3 part of the read is kept: 45 bases, read in frame from the first base. This entry comes from a study of T cells in Graves' hyperthyroidism and ophthalmopathy (dated by TCRdb to between 2018 and 2021). As for the study more broadly: A discovery cohort of about 96 patients, roughly 45 with Graves' ophthalmopathy and about 58 with stable Graves' hyperthyroidism, was used to find distinguishing TCR V-J signatures. The approximately 90 discovery patients were divided at random into training and test sets in a 7:3 ratio. After sampling, hyperthyroidism patients received methimazole starting at 30 mg daily, and ophthalmopathy patients received high-dose intravenous methylprednisolone. The study also compared thyroid tissue and blood T-cell repertoires from a handful of Graves' hyperthyroidism patients. Whether ophthalmopathy could be predicted prospectively was tested in an independent validation cohort made up of roughly 19 hyperthyroidism patients plus 17 patients who later progressed to ophthalmopathy. The paper describes TCR Vbeta CDR3 sequencing of about 140 peripheral blood samples, made up of around 41 ophthalmopathy patients, over 70 hyperthyroidism patients and about 17 progressor patients.

The study at large found these results: Sample size was not statistically predetermined, and investigators were not blinded to group allocation. During validation, the model predicted progression to ophthalmopathy a median of approximately six months ahead of onset, with more than 55% sensitivity and roughly 72% specificity. Ophthalmopathy was separated from stable hyperthyroidism by a 13 V-J signature model, with about 86% sensitivity and 81% to 82% specificity obtained in cross-validation and 80%/75% obtained in testing. Most expanded thyroid clonotypes (frequency above 0.001) were also detected in blood, suggesting blood repertoires may reflect thyroid immune responses.

Amplification of TCR beta CDR3 regions was carried out from RNA transcripts. A first-round RT-PCR of the TCR CDR3 used the HTBI primer set with the Qiagen OneStep RT-PCR kit. The libraries were constructed in a second round of multiplex PCR and then size-selected and purified. Sequencing of the libraries was done on an Illumina HiSeq2000 using paired-end 100 bp reads. The source study handled its data this way. SOAPnuke was used to process the raw data, with reads discarded if the reads contained adapters or uncalled bases, had a mean Phred below 15, or lacked an exact constant-primer or identifier match. COPE v1.2.5 was used to merge high-quality paired reads, and clonotypes were defined as unique nucleotide sequences. Clonotypes were aligned to IMGT TRBV, TRBD and TRBJ reference segments using MiTCR v1.1. The analysis was restricted to V-J combinations with a frequency above 0.0001, which together covered 99% to 99.2% of the repertoires. The TCS score was defined as F50 (clonal expansion) divided by E x V (chaos), with BLOSUM62-based TCRdist calculated between CDR3 peptides within each V-J. Welch's t-statistics and random forest reduced approximately 520 V-J features to about 13, which were used in a naive Bayes classifier (R e1071). The similarity between thyroid and blood repertoires was quantified using the Morisita-Horn index. TCRdb reprocessed the public reads (quality trimming at Q25 with fastp, clone calling with MiXCR) and kept in-frame beta chains. Each record represents a unique CDR3 protein, reported with the most common genes and DNA among its rows. The V and J calls were determined by TCRdb, not by the authors. Present in this sample are 600,000 to 700,000 distinct CDR3 sequences, 45% of which were seen just once. About 7.7% of the sample is taken by the ten largest.

Any patient with an uncontrolled infection, another autoimmune disease, pregnancy or lactation was excluded. Clinical symptoms, serum thyroxine and TRAb, thyroid ultrasound, and orbital computed tomography formed the basis for the diagnoses. Total RNA was extracted using Trizol reagent, and RNA quality was assessed on an Agilent 2100 Bioanalyzer. This clonotype was obtained from an adult man with Graves' disease, either hyperthyroidism or ophthalmopathy (not recorded which). The sequencing input was peripheral blood or thyroid tissue (not recorded which). The chain links TRBV12-3 or TRBV12-4 with TRBJ1-5; TRBD1 is perhaps the D gene, given 6 matching bases. The base sequence is TGTGCCAGCAGTTTAGCTTCAGGGGCCGGGCAGCCCCAGCATTTT. Translated, it gives CASSLASGAGQPQHF.